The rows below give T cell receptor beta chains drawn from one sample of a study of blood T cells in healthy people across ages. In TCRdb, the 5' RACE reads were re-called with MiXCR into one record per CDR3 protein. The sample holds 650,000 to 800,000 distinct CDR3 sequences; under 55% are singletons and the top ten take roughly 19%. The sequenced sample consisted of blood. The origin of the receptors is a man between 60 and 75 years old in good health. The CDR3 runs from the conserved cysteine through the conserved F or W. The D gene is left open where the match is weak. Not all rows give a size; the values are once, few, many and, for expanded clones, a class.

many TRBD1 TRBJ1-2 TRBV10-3 TGTGCCTCGGGGACAGGGGGCTATGGCTACACCTTC CASGTGGYGYTF
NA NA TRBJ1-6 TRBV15 TGTGCCACCAGCAGAGGACAGAATAATTCACCCCTCCACTTT CATSRGQNNSPLHF
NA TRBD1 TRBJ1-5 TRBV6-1 TGTGCCAGCAAGACGGGACAGGGAAGTCAGCCCCAGCATTTT CASKTGQGSQPQHF
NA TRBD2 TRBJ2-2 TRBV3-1 TGTGCCAGCAGCCGAGGAAGCGGGGGGGCCGGTTCCGGCGAGCTGTTTTTT CASSRGSGGAGSGELFF
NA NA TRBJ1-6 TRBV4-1 TGCGCCAGCAGCCAAGGCTCGGGGATCTATAATTCACCCCTCCACTTT CASSQGSGIYNSPLHF
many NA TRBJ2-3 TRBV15 TGTGCCACCAGCAATAGCCTTGGGGCCCACATTACGCAGTATTTT CATSNSLGAHITQYF
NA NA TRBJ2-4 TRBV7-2 TGTGCCAGCAGCCAATCGAGCCAGGGACCCGCAGGGCAGTACTTC CASSQSSQGPAGQYF
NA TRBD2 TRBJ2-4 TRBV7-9 TGTGCCAGCAGCGCACCGGGACTAGGACGAGAGGCCCAGTACTTC CASSAPGLGREAQYF
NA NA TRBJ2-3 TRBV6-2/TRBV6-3 TGTGCCAGCAGTTATCTCAGGCCGGTGGATACGCAGTATTTT CASSYLRPVDTQYF
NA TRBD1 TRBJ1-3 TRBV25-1 TGTGCCAGCAGGCCGGGGACAGGGGGAAACACCATATATTTT CASRPGTGGNTIYF
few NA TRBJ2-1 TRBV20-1 TGCAGTGCTAGGGTAACAAGCACCAATGAGCAGTTCTTC CSARVTSTNEQFF
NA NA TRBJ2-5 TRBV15 TGTGCCACCAGCAGAGAGAGGTCGGAGACCCAGTACTTC CATSRERSETQYF
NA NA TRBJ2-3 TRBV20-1 TGCAGTGCCCTTTGGGGGAGCGGGCCGGGGGATACGCAGTATTTT CSALWGSGPGDTQYF
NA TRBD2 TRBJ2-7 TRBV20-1 TGCAGTGCTCCGGGACGAGCGGGGGCGTACGAGCAGTACTTC CSAPGRAGAYEQYF
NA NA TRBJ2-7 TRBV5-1 TGCGCCAGCAGCTCGCGATTGAGGGGTTCCAACTCAATGTACGAGCAGTACTTC CASSSRLRGSNSMYEQYF
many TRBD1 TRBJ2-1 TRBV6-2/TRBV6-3 TGTGCCAGCAGTTACCCCGGGACAGGTGGACGTTTGCAGTTCTTC CASSYPGTGGRLQFF
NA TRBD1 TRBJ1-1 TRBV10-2 TGCGCCAGCAGTGAAATACAGGGGGAGGAAGCTTTCTTT CASSEIQGEEAFF
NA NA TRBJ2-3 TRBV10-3 TGTGCCATCAGTGAGCGTCGGAAGGCGGCAGATACGCAGTATTTT CAISERRKAADTQYF
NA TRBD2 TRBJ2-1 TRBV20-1 TGCAGTGCTAGAGATGGTGCGGGGGGCTACAATGAGCAGTTCTTC CSARDGAGGYNEQFF
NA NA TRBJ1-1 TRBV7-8 TGTGCCAGCAGCGATTGGAGGGCCCGGGACACTGAAGCTTTCTTT CASSDWRARDTEAFF
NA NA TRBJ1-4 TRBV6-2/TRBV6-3 TGTGCCAGCTTTGTAAAGGAAAAACTGTTTTTT CASFVKEKLFF
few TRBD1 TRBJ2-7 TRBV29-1 TGCAGCGTTGCGACAGGGAGCTACGAGCAGTACTTC CSVATGSYEQYF
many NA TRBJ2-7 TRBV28 TGTGCCAGCAGCGAAGGACATTCCTACGAGCAGTACTTC CASSEGHSYEQYF
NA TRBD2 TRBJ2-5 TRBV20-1 TGCAGTGCGGTCCCGGGACTAGCCGCACCGTCACAAGAGACCCAGTACTTC CSAVPGLAAPSQETQYF
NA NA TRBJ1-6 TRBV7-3 TGTGCCAGCAGCACGATGGAAAATTCACCCCTCCACTTT CASSTMENSPLHF
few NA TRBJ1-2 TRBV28 TGTGCCAGTCGGGGCAGTGGCTACACCTTC CASRGSGYTF
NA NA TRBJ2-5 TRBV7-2 TGTGCCAGCAGCTCCCCCCCAGGGTGGCAGACCCAGTACTTC CASSSPPGWQTQYF
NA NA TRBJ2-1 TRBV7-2 TGTGCCAGCAGCTTAGATCCCGGAAGGGGGGGGCCTGGCAATGAGCAGTTCTTC CASSLDPGRGGPGNEQFF
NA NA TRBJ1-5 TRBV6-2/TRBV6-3 TGTGCCAGCAGTTACTCTTTCGTTTCCAGGGGAGGCAATCAGCCCCAGCATTTT CASSYSFVSRGGNQPQHF
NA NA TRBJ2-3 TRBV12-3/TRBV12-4 TGTGCCGCCGGGGCTAGCACAGATACGCAGTATTTT CAAGASTDTQYF
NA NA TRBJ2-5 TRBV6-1 TGTGCCAGCAGTGCTCAGCACGGGGGACAAAAAGAGACCCAGTACTTC CASSAQHGGQKETQYF
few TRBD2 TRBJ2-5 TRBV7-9 TGTGCCAGCAGCTTAGAGACTAGCATGGAGACCCAGTACTTC CASSLETSMETQYF
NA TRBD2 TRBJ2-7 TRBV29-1 TGCAGCGTTTGGACTAGCGCCTACAATGAGCAGTACTTC CSVWTSAYNEQYF
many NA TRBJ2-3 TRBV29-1 TGCAGCACACGTAGGCAAGATACGCAGTATTTT CSTRRQDTQYF
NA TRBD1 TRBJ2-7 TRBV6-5 TGTGCCAGCAGAGGGACAGGGTCTGACGAGCAGTACTTC CASRGTGSDEQYF